The 5 T cell receptor beta chains in this list originate from one sample, sequenced in a study of CD8+ T cells in alopecia areata. Extraction and reverse transcription of RNA yielded cDNA as the sequencing template. Profiled with immunoSEQ multiplex PCR; TCRdb holds only in-frame clones, not every one. Here the sample spans around 140,000 clones, around 51% being singletons. This specimen consisted of CD4+ T cells sorted from blood, obtained at week 0. These receptors came from a human donor with alopecia areata.

V is TRBV7-8 and J is TRBJ2-7; 10 nucleotides line up with TRBD2. This CDR3 has 13 residues. The germline V gene encodes CDR1 SGHVS and CDR2 FQNEAQ. The V gene end was trimmed by 6 bases and the J gene end by 2 bases; junction bases not matched to a gene: 1. CDR3 nucleotide sequence: TGTGCCAGCAGACTAGCGGGGACCTACGAGCAGTACTTC. Translating it yields CASRLAGTYEQYF.

The chain combines TRBV7-9 with TRBJ1-2; D not certain. V shed 7 bases and J shed 6 bases, with 9 bases lying between them. CDR3 length: 11 amino acids. Germline V gene lookup returns CDR1 SEHNR and CDR2 FQNEAQ (reference sequence). The CDR3 protein is CASTASNGYTF. In DNA, the CDR3 is TGTGCCAGCACCGCCTCGAATGGCTACACCTTC.

V is TRBV29-1 and J is TRBJ2-1, with 8 bases aligning to TRBD1. The CDR3 covers 11 residues. The V gene end was trimmed by 3 bases and the J gene end by 12 bases; junction bases not matched to a gene: 4. Germline CDR1 SQVTM, CDR2 ANQGSEA. In DNA form, the CDR3 reads TGCAGCGTTGACTCACAGGGGGGGCAGTTCTTC. Its protein product is CSVDSQGGQFF.

This sequence joins TRBV10-3 and TRBJ2-7; no firm D call. CDR1 and CDR2 from the germline V gene are ENHRY and SYGVKD. The germline V and J ends were trimmed by 8 bases and 4 bases, with 6 bases remaining between them. The CDR3 runs to 10 residues. CDR3 residues: CAIGSYEQYF. The CDR3 region has the DNA TGTGCCATCGGATCGTACGAGCAGTACTTC.

The chain has TRBV7-2 and TRBJ1-5; D might be TRBD1 (5 bases). The germline CDR1 and CDR2 sequences are SGHTA and FQGNSA. The V and J ends lost 1 base and 7 bases respectively, with 11 bases between them. This CDR3 is built from 14 residues. CDR3 DNA: TGTGCCAGCAGCTTAGATGGGGGGGGACAGCCCCAGCATTTT. Translated: CASSLDGGGQPQHF.